This T cell receptor (beta chain) was identified during a study of blood T cell repertoires in COVID-19. On the study more broadly: In each case, the material was cDNA or gDNA derived from T cells, B-cell-depleted T cells, or PBMCs.

Germline loops: CDR1 SGDLS, CDR2 YYNGEE. This CDR3 spans 14 amino acids. J lost 10 bases, V lost 0 bases, and 6 bases had no gene match. The authors' processing: Reference gene primers were amplified, and this amplification served to estimate nucleated cell counts. Libraries were prepared by immunoSEQ multiplex PCR; TCRdb keeps only in-frame clonotypes and omits some of them. V and J calls and clone size are given by that table; D and trimming were obtained from the DNA. The repertoire holds roughly 250,000 clones, with just under 85% as singletons. This TCR derives from a man aged 50 to 60 with acute or convalescent COVID-19. Material for sequencing was peripheral blood. The V and J genes are TRBV9 and TRBJ2-1, with 8 bases matching TRBD2. Written as DNA, the CDR3 is TGTGCCAGCAGCGTAGATATGGCTAGCGGGGAGCAGTTCTTC. Translated: CASSVDMASGEQFF.